This is a list of T cell receptor beta chains from one sample in a study of PD-1 blockade in classical Hodgkin lymphoma. Generated by immunoSEQ multiplex PCR, the TCRdb table keeps only in-frame clones and is missing some. The data show about 14,000 clones, roughly 80% seen once. The sequenced sample was peripheral blood mononuclear cells (PBMCs), obtained before the fourth cycle of nivolumab. These receptors were taken from a human donor with classical Hodgkin lymphoma. Each CDR3 is given with its conserved first and last residue. The order of the fields is CDR3 DNA, CDR3 protein, V gene, clone size, J gene, D gene. D genes are given only for firm matches. Clone size, where shown, is once, few, many, or a class for clones that have expanded.

CDR3nt: TGCGCCAGCAACAGGGGGCGCGAGGCAGCTGGCTACACCTTC; CDR3aa: CASNRGREAAGYTF; v_gene: TRBV5-1; abundance: NA; j_gene: TRBJ1-2; d_gene: TRBD1
CDR3nt: TGTGCCAGCAGCTCGATTGGACTAGCGGGGACTGATACGCAGTATTTT; CDR3aa: CASSSIGLAGTDTQYF; v_gene: TRBV7-8; abundance: NA; j_gene: TRBJ2-3; d_gene: TRBD2
CDR3nt: TGTGCCAGTACAATAAACAGGGGAAAAGATGGCTACACCTTC; CDR3aa: CASTINRGKDGYTF; v_gene: TRBV19; abundance: NA; j_gene: TRBJ1-2; d_gene: TRBD1
CDR3nt: TGCGCCAGCAGCCAAGATCAGCGAGGAAGGGCCTACGAGCAGTACTTC; CDR3aa: CASSQDQRGRAYEQYF; v_gene: TRBV4-3; abundance: NA; j_gene: TRBJ2-7; d_gene: NA
CDR3nt: TGTGCCAGCAGCTTGTCTCACAGGGCCAGGGATTCACCCCTCCACTTT; CDR3aa: CASSLSHRARDSPLHF; v_gene: TRBV5-6; abundance: NA; j_gene: TRBJ1-6; d_gene: NA
CDR3nt: TGTGCCAGCAGCCGAGGCCAGGGTGACAGGAATCAGCCCCAGCATTTT; CDR3aa: CASSRGQGDRNQPQHF; v_gene: TRBV11-2; abundance: NA; j_gene: TRBJ1-5; d_gene: NA
CDR3nt: TGTGCCAGCAGCACCGGGACAGGGCTCACTGAAGCTTTCTTT; CDR3aa: CASSTGTGLTEAFF; v_gene: TRBV28; abundance: NA; j_gene: TRBJ1-1; d_gene: TRBD1
CDR3nt: TGTGCCAGCAGTGAATGGGACAGGGCGGCCCGAACGTCCTACAATGAGCAGTTCTTC; CDR3aa: CASSEWDRAARTSYNEQFF; v_gene: TRBV6-1; abundance: few; j_gene: TRBJ2-1; d_gene: TRBD1
CDR3nt: TGTGCCAGCAGCTTACGCGAGTGGAGGGCCGAGTCTAACTATGGCTACACCTTC; CDR3aa: CASSLREWRAESNYGYTF; v_gene: TRBV7-2; abundance: NA; j_gene: TRBJ1-2; d_gene: NA
CDR3nt: TGTGCCACCAGCAGGTCTATACCAGATACGCAGTATTTT; CDR3aa: CATSRSIPDTQYF; v_gene: TRBV15; abundance: NA; j_gene: TRBJ2-3; d_gene: NA
CDR3nt: TGCAGCGTTGCTGGCGGACAACAAGAGACCCAGTACTTC; CDR3aa: CSVAGGQQETQYF; v_gene: TRBV29-1; abundance: NA; j_gene: TRBJ2-5; d_gene: NA
CDR3nt: TGTGCCAGCAGGGACGGGACAGGGGCTCGCTATGGCTACACCTTC; CDR3aa: CASRDGTGARYGYTF; v_gene: TRBV6-5; abundance: NA; j_gene: TRBJ1-2; d_gene: TRBD1
CDR3nt: TGTGCCAGCAGCATCCAGGGCTACAGCAATCAGCCCCAGCATTTT; CDR3aa: CASSIQGYSNQPQHF; v_gene: TRBV5-8; abundance: few; j_gene: TRBJ1-5; d_gene: NA
CDR3nt: TGTGCCAGCACCCCAGGTGAGGGGTGGGGTGAAGCTTTCTTT; CDR3aa: CASTPGEGWGEAFF; v_gene: TRBV7-6; abundance: NA; j_gene: TRBJ1-1; d_gene: NA
CDR3nt: TGTGCCACCGTACCGGGCAGGGGGACGCAAGGGGCCAACGTCCTGACTTTC; CDR3aa: CATVPGRGTQGANVLTF; v_gene: TRBV11-2; abundance: NA; j_gene: TRBJ2-6; d_gene: TRBD1
CDR3nt: TGTGCCACCAGCAGAGATTATGGTTCCTATAATTCACCCCTCCACTTT; CDR3aa: CATSRDYGSYNSPLHF; v_gene: TRBV15; abundance: NA; j_gene: TRBJ1-6; d_gene: NA